The 11 T cell receptor beta chains presented below share a single source sample, sequenced in a study of T cell changes during pregnancy in multiple sclerosis. Clones were read by immunoSEQ multiplex PCR, and TCRdb kept only the in-frame ones, dropping some. The sample lists about 60,000 clones, approximately 96% seen once, with 2% to 3% in the top ten. The sequencing used CD8+ T cells from peripheral blood mononuclear cells, collected after pregnancy. All receptors derive from a female donor with multiple sclerosis, enrolled in a pregnancy study.

The rearrangement joins TRBV29-1 to TRBJ2-5; a weak D match, TRBD1 (6 bases). In germline, CDR1 is SQVTM, CDR2 ANQGSEA. Trimming took 4 bases from V and 0 from J, leaving 15 bases between them. This CDR3 is built from 15 residues. This CDR3 is CSVGDKLTNQETQYF. DNA of the CDR3: TGCAGCGTTGGGGACAAACTCACTAACCAAGAGACCCAGTACTTC.

The chain employs TRBV19 and TRBJ1-1, with a tentative D call TRBD1 (5 bases). V lost 5 bases and J 4 bases, leaving 17 bases between the germline ends. Germline-derived CDR1 and CDR2 are LNHDA and SQIVND (reference sequence). This CDR3 comprises 15 residues. For the CDR3, the DNA is TGTGCCAGTAGTTATGGGGGGAGGTCGGGCACTGAAGCTTTCTTT. This codes for CASSYGGRSGTEAFF.

The chain recombines TRBV2 with TRBJ2-1, with 9 bases aligning to TRBD2. This CDR3 has 15 residues. In germline, CDR1 is SNHLY, CDR2 FYNNEI. The ends lost 3 bases at V and 8 bases at J; junction bases unmatched: 8. The CDR3 sequence is CASSEPSGMIDEQFF. CDR3 sequence (DNA): TGTGCCAGCAGTGAGCCTAGCGGGATGATCGATGAGCAGTTCTTC.

The chain employs TRBV4-2 and TRBJ2-1; 7 positions match TRBD2. This CDR3 comprises 16 residues. The V segment lost 0 bases and the J segment 4 bases; nucleotides outside the gene matches: 6. Per the germline V gene, CDR1 is LGHNA and CDR2 is YNFKEQ. The CDR3 nucleotides are TGTGCCAGCAGCCAAGAAATGCTAGCGGAGTACAATGAGCAGTTCTTC. Protein sequence: CASSQEMLAEYNEQFF.

V gene TRBV7-9 combines with J gene TRBJ2-7, with 9 bases aligning to TRBD2. The germline CDR1 and CDR2 sequences are SEHNR and FQNEAQ (reference sequence). CDR3 length: 16 amino acids. V dropped 3 bases and J dropped 4; count of bases not matched to a gene: 10. CDR3 region: CASSFAMAGGLYEQYF. CDR3 nucleotide sequence: TGTGCCAGCAGCTTTGCGATGGCGGGAGGGTTATACGAGCAGTACTTC.

The chain uses TRBV5-1 and TRBJ2-4; 7 bases are a match to TRBD1. This CDR3 comprises 14 residues. V gave up 6 bases and J gave up 5 bases; unmatched junction bases: 8. In germline, CDR1 is SGHRS, CDR2 YFSETQ. In nucleotides, the CDR3 is TGCGCCAGCAAAACAGGGGCCCTCGAAAACATTCAGTACTTC. This gives the protein CASKTGALENIQYF.

The chain is built from TRBV28 and TRBJ1-2; 9 bases are shared with TRBD1. V was clipped by 6 bases and J by 3 bases; unmatched bases: 5. The length of the CDR3 is 14 residues. Germline assignment: CDR1 MDHEN and CDR2 SYDVKM. Written as DNA, the CDR3 is TGTGCCAGCAGCCCGGGACAGGGACACTATGGCTACACCTTC. Translation: CASSPGQGHYGYTF.

The chain employs TRBV4-3 and TRBJ2-2, with 8 bases lining up with TRBD1. The V and J ends lost 1 base and 1 base, in that order; junction bases with no gene match: 2. CDR1 is LGHNA and CDR2 is YSLEER in the germline V gene. This CDR3 region has 16 residues. CDR3 sequence: CASSQGGTGNTGELFF. The CDR3 bases are TGCGCCAGCAGCCAAGGAGGGACAGGGAACACCGGGGAGCTGTTTTTT.

The V gene is TRBV19, the J gene TRBJ2-1; the D is unclear. The CDR3 length is 17 residues. Trimming stripped 1 base from V and 1 base from J, with 14 bases between. Germline V lookup: CDR1 LNHDA, CDR2 SQIVND (reference sequence). The CDR3 spells CASSIASRVLSYNEQFF. CDR3 nucleotide sequence: TGTGCCAGTAGTATAGCCAGCCGGGTCCTATCCTACAATGAGCAGTTCTTC.

This chain links TRBV7-6 with TRBJ1-4; 8 bases are a match to TRBD1. This CDR3 has 17 amino acids. After removal of 5 bases from V and 3 bases from J, the junction contained 11 bases not matched to a gene. Per the germline V gene, CDR1 is SGHVS and CDR2 is FNYEAQ. CDR3 sequence: CASSRQGRKASNEKLFF. The CDR3 DNA is TGTGCCAGCAGCCGACAGGGGCGGAAGGCTTCTAATGAAAAACTGTTTTTT.

V and J are TRBV7-9 and TRBJ2-1, with a weak D call TRBD2 (7 bases). The CDR3 runs 18 residues. Germline lookup yields CDR1 SEHNR and CDR2 FQNEAQ (reference sequence). Trimming took 5 bases from V and 9 from J, leaving 29 bases between them. The DNA of the CDR3 is TGTGCCAGCAGCCCTCTATGGGCGGGGGCACTTAAGATCGGTGAGCAGTTCTTC. It encodes CASSPLWAGALKIGEQFF.